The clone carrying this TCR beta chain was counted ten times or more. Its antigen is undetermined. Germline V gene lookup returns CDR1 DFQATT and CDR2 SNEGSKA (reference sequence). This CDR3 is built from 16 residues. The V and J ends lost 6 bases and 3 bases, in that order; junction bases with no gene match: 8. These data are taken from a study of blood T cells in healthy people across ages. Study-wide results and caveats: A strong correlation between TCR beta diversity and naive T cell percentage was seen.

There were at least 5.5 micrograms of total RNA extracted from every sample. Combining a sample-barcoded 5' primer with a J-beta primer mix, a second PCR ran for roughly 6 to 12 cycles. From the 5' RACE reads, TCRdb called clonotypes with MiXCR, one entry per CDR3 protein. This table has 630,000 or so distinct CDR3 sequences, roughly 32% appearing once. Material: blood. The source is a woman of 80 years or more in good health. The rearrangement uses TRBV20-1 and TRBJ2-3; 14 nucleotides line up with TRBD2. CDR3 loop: CSAARTSGGLTDTQYF. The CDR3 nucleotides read TGCAGTGCAGCCCGGACTAGCGGGGGGCTAACAGATACGCAGTATTTT.